This T cell receptor (beta chain) stems from a study of CD8 T cells in ankylosing spondylitis. Regarding this clonotype: Its antigen is undetermined.

The V end lost 0 bases, the J end lost 8 bases, and 8 bases lay between the germline ends. The CDR3 is 12 amino acids. Looked up from germline, CDR1 is GTSNPN and CDR2 is SVGIG (reference sequence). TCRdb redid the calling of the 5' RACE reads with MiXCR, one entry per CDR3 protein. The sample gives 700,000 or so distinct CDR3 sequences, 15% to 20% of which show up once; approximately 18% is in the top ten. Regarding the study as a whole: Peripheral blood samples showed relatively rare disease-linked clones, and these clones were CD8+. Some motif variants were previously reported in reactive arthritis synovial fluid and blood. Within ankylosing spondylitis blood, a TCR beta motif made up of seven to nine highly homologous variants appeared to be characteristic.

Sequencing was performed on blood, either unsorted or a sorted T cell fraction (not recorded which). This chain joins TRBV30 and TRBJ1-3; D is undetermined. The clonotype was recovered from a male donor with ankylosing spondylitis. The CDR3 is CAWSVGGDTIYF. The CDR3 nucleotides are TGTGCCTGGAGTGTGGGTGGGGACACCATATATTTT.